The clone carrying this TCR beta chain showed up just once. After removal of 3 bases from V and 4 bases from J, the junction contained 5 bases not matched to a gene. CDR1 is MNHNS and CDR2 is SASEGT in the germline V gene. The CDR3 runs 15 residues. Produced via immunoSEQ multiplex PCR; TCRdb's table is partial and in-frame only. The repertoire has around 510,000 clones, around 77% of them found once; the top ten carry 9.5% to 15%. This entry belongs to a study of shared clonotypes between healthy human individuals. Study as a whole: A couple of female and a few male donors aged 18 to 49 were enrolled.

Input material: PBMCs. The sequence derives from a woman aged 40-49 years in good health. Some clones in this sample may be carry-over from other donors' samples. The V and J genes are TRBV6-1 and TRBJ2-3; 9 bases are shared with TRBD2. CDR3 in DNA: TGTGCCAGCAGTGAGGCTAGCGGGGAAGCAGATACGCAGTATTTT. It specifies CASSEASGEADTQYF.